One sample yielded the 23 T cell receptor beta chains listed below, sequenced in a study of early T cells in non-severe SARS-CoV-2 infection. One entry per CDR3 protein results from TCRdb running MiXCR on the 5' RACE reads. The repertoire holds 75,000 to 80,000 distinct CDR3 sequences, 15% seen once, with less than 15% in the top ten. The specimen sequenced was whole blood. Receptors were obtained from an adult who was a healthcare worker with PCR-confirmed SARS-CoV-2 infection or an uninfected control (not recorded which).

The DNA of the CDR3 is TGCGCCAGCAGTGAGTCGGGGGGGGACGGCTACACCTTC. Amino acid sequence: CASSESGGDGYTF. The rearrangement joins TRBV10-2 to TRBJ1-2; tentatively, D is TRBD1 (5 bases). Germline CDR1 WSHSY, CDR2 SAAADI. Trimming shortened V by 0 bases and J by 8 bases, and 10 bases separated the two germline ends. The CDR3 has 13 amino acids.

The chain has TRBV5-6 and TRBJ1-1; D is ambiguous. With 0 bases removed from V and 4 bases from J, the gap between germline ends came to 13 bases. The CDR3 is 15 amino acids. From germline, CDR1 is SGHDT and CDR2 YYEEEE. The CDR3 reads CASSLGTRTGTEAFF. In DNA, the CDR3 is TGTGCCAGCAGCTTGGGCACACGGACCGGCACTGAAGCTTTCTTT.

This clonotype has only a few counts. The chain links TRBV5-1 to TRBJ2-1, with TRBD2 matching over 14 bases. The germline V gene encodes CDR1 SGHRS and CDR2 YFSETQ. The CDR3 is made up of 17 amino acids. The V gene end was trimmed by 4 bases and the J gene end by 5 bases; junction bases not matched to a gene: 8. Here the CDR3 reads CASSPGLAGVPHNEQFF. The CDR3 region has the DNA TGCGCCAGCAGCCCGGGACTAGCGGGGGTTCCCCACAATGAGCAGTTCTTC.

At least ten counts were recorded for this clonotype. The rearrangement joins TRBV7-9 to TRBJ1-6; D perhaps matches TRBD1 (5 bases). Trimming removed 3 bases at V and 9 bases at J, with 12 bases between. The CDR3 length is 14 residues. Per germline, CDR1 SEHNR and CDR2 FQNEAQ (reference sequence). CDR3 residues: CASSFGLGGSPLHF. CDR3 bases: TGTGCCAGCAGCTTTGGCCTGGGGGGTTCACCCCTCCACTTT.

The table lists this clonotype with a few counts. The V and J genes are TRBV18 and TRBJ2-7, with 7 bases matching TRBD1. The V gene's germline CDR1 is KGHSH and CDR2 LQKENI. The CDR3 has 14 residues. Trimming removed 0 bases from V and 4 bases from J; junction bases left unmatched: 3. The CDR3 DNA sequence: TGTGCCAGCTCACCACCGACAGGGCCGTACGAGCAGTACTTC. As protein: CASSPPTGPYEQYF.

This clonotype was observed a few times. The chain has TRBV3-1 and TRBJ2-7, with a possible D match to TRBD2 (5 bases). The ends were cut back, 6 bases at V and 4 bases at J, with 13 bases in the middle. CDR3 size: 13 residues. The germline gives CDR1 LGHDT, CDR2 YNNKEL (reference sequence). The CDR3 is CASRGALSYEQYF. CDR3 sequence (DNA): TGTGCCAGCAGGGGAGCGCTATCTTACGAGCAGTACTTC.

There are a few counts of this clonotype. This chain links TRBV25-1 with TRBJ2-7; the D gene is possibly TRBD1 (8 bases). V was trimmed by 3 bases and J by 4 bases, leaving 13 bases between them. Germline CDR1 MGHDK, CDR2 SYGVNS. This CDR3 has 14 amino acids. The DNA for the CDR3 is TGTGCCAGCAGTGACTACAGGGGGGGGTACGAGCAGTACTTC. Translation gives CASSDYRGGYEQYF.

The chain combines TRBV5-5 with TRBJ1-2; 10 bases match TRBD1. The CDR3 has 15 amino acids. After removal of 3 bases from V and 1 base from J, the junction contained 3 bases not matched to a gene. Germline CDR1 and CDR2: SGHKS and YYEKEE (reference sequence). The CDR3 nucleotides read TGTGCCAGCAGCTCCGGGACAGGGGTTAACTATGGCTACACCTTC. Translated, it gives CASSSGTGVNYGYTF.

This rearrangement joins TRBV7-9 to TRBJ2-5, with 7 bases aligning to TRBD1. V was clipped by 7 bases and J by 5 bases; unmatched bases: 10. CDR1 is SEHNR, CDR2 FQNEAQ, per germline (reference sequence). This CDR3 comprises 14 residues. This CDR3 reads CASNKQGFEETQYF. The CDR3 bases are TGTGCCAGCAACAAACAGGGGTTTGAGGAGACCCAGTACTTC.

This chain uses TRBV18 with TRBJ1-2; no reliable D call. Germline lookup yields CDR1 KGHSH and CDR2 LQKENI. The V and J ends lost 0 bases and 6 bases respectively, with 14 bases between them. This CDR3 spans 15 amino acids. The CDR3 spells CASSPPVRNRDGYTF. The CDR3 nucleotides are TGTGCCAGCTCACCACCGGTGAGAAATAGAGATGGCTACACCTTC.

This clonotype has a handful of counts. The V gene is TRBV15, the J gene TRBJ1-2, with TRBD1 identical over 11 bases. Germline CDR1 and CDR2: LNHNV and YYDKDF (reference sequence). V was pared by 2 bases and J by 8 bases, with 7 bases of the junction left unmatched. This CDR3 has 15 amino acids. The CDR3 reads CATSRFGQGAVGYTF. CDR3 bases: TGTGCCACCAGCAGATTCGGACAGGGGGCGGTCGGCTACACCTTC.

The chain carries TRBV30 and TRBJ1-5; D is uncertain. The CDR3 spans 10 residues. Germline values: CDR1 GTSNPN, CDR2 SVGIG (reference sequence). V shed 4 bases and J shed 7 bases, with 5 bases lying between them. The chain's CDR3 is CAWTRQPQHF. CDR3 bases: TGTGCCTGGACGAGGCAGCCCCAGCATTTT.

This clonotype showed up many times. The CDR3 protein is CASSPPGYGETQYF. The DNA for the CDR3 is TGTGCCAGCTCACCACCTGGATATGGAGAGACCCAGTACTTC. V and J are TRBV18 and TRBJ2-5, with D uncertain. Germline V gives CDR1 KGHSH, CDR2 LQKENI. This CDR3 has 14 amino acids. The V end lost 0 bases, the J end lost 4 bases, and 9 bases lay between the germline ends.

The chain recombines TRBV7-9 with TRBJ1-4; a possible D gene is TRBD1 (5 bases). This CDR3 region has 16 residues. Germline values: CDR1 SEHNR, CDR2 FQNEAQ (reference sequence). V was trimmed by 1 base and J by 0 bases, leaving 9 bases between them. The CDR3 nucleotides read TGTGCCAGCAGCTTAGTCCAGGGAGCAACTAATGAAAAACTGTTTTTT. Translated, it gives CASSLVQGATNEKLFF. Together with reference TRBV7-9 and TRBJ1-4, the CDR3 gives the full variable domain: DTGVSQNPRHKITKRGQNVTFRCDPISEHNRLYWYRQTLGQGPEFLTYFQNEAQLEKSRLLSDRFSAERPKGSFSTLEIQRTEQGDSAMYLCASSLVQGATNEKLFFGSGTQLSVL.

This clonotype turned up a few times. The V gene is TRBV12-3 or TRBV12-4, the J gene TRBJ2-1; 14 bases agree with TRBD2. Trimming at V came to 6 bases and at J to 0 bases, leaving 4 bases not matched to a gene. The CDR3 extends over 17 amino acids. The CDR3 region has the DNA TGTGCCAGCAGACCCGGGACTAGCGGGAGCTCCTACAATGAGCAGTTCTTC. It translates to CASRPGTSGSSYNEQFF.

This clonotype was recorded a few times. The CDR3 region is CASSMGGAGGPYEQYF. CDR3 DNA sequence: TGTGCCAGCAGCATGGGGGGCGCGGGAGGTCCCTACGAGCAGTACTTC. The rearrangement uses TRBV7-2 and TRBJ2-7; TRBD2 matches 8 bases. CDR1 and CDR2 (germline): SGHTA, FQGNSA. The CDR3 runs to 16 residues. Germline trimming cut 5 bases from V and 2 bases from J; bases unmatched to any gene: 11.

This clonotype has more than one count but fewer than ten. This chain links TRBV11-2 with TRBJ2-7; 7 positions agree with TRBD1. The CDR3 has 17 amino acids. Germline V lookup: CDR1 SGHAT, CDR2 FQNNGV. J lost 0 bases, V lost 3 bases, and 11 bases had no gene match. The CDR3 DNA is TGTGCCAGCAGCTTTCGACCACGGGGACAGAACTCCTACGAGCAGTACTTC. It is translated as CASSFRPRGQNSYEQYF. Complete variable domain (other parts from reference TRBV11-2 and TRBJ2-7): EAGVAQSPRYKIIEKRQSVAFWCNPISGHATLYWYQQILGQGPKLLIQFQNNGVVDDSQLPKDRFSAERLKGVDSTLKIQPAKLEDSAVYLCASSFRPRGQNSYEQYFGPGTRLTVT.

The J gene is TRBJ2-5, the V gene TRBV5-1, with no clear D. Germline CDR1 SGHRS, CDR2 YFSETQ. There are 14 residues in the CDR3. Trimming pared 3 bases from V and 0 bases from J, leaving 9 bases between. The CDR3 loop is CASSSRQYQETQYF. For the CDR3, the DNA is TGCGCCAGCAGCTCCCGACAATACCAAGAGACCCAGTACTTC.

The V call is TRBV20-1, the J call TRBJ2-1, with a weak D call TRBD2 (6 bases). V lost 1 base, J lost 0 bases, and 13 bases lay in between. CDR1 and CDR2 (germline): DFQATT, SNEGSKA (reference sequence). The CDR3 spans 16 residues. CDR3 nucleotides: TGCAGTGCTAGAGGCCCGGGACTGAGCTCCTACAATGAGCAGTTCTTC. Translated: CSARGPGLSSYNEQFF.

This clonotype showed up many times. This CDR3 reads CASSVRAQGETQYF. The CDR3 DNA reads TGTGCCAGCAGCGTCCGGGCTCAGGGGGAGACCCAGTACTTC. The rearrangement joins TRBV7-6 to TRBJ2-5; maybe TRBD1 (6 bases). Trimming removed 5 bases from V and 5 bases from J, with 15 bases in between. CDR1 is SGHVS, CDR2 FNYEAQ, per germline. The CDR3 is 14 residues long.

This clonotype was found a few times. The rearrangement joins TRBV6-6 to TRBJ1-2; D call uncertain. The germline V gene has CDR1 MNHNY and CDR2 SVGAGI (reference sequence). This CDR3 is 14 amino acids long. Trimming took off 2 bases at V and 0 bases at J, with 7 bases between the two ends. The CDR3 DNA sequence: TGTGCCAGCAGTTACGTACTTACTAACTATGGCTACACCTTC. Its translation is CASSYVLTNYGYTF.

This rearrangement joins TRBV20-1 to TRBJ1-6; D unclear. This CDR3 contains 13 residues. Deletions cut 1 base from V and 6 bases from J, with 7 bases between. Germline V gene lookup returns CDR1 DFQATT and CDR2 SNEGSKA (reference sequence). This CDR3 reads CSARGATNSPLHF. The CDR3 nucleotides are TGCAGTGCTAGAGGAGCCACTAATTCACCCCTCCACTTT.

The rearrangement joins TRBV11-2 to TRBJ2-2; TRBD1 matches 8 bases. CDR1 SGHAT and CDR2 FQNNGV come from the germline V gene. The CDR3 spans 17 residues. The trim removed 3 bases at V and 3 bases at J, leaving 9 bases unmatched. CDR3 sequence reads: CASSFSAGGVYTGELFF. The DNA of the CDR3 is TGTGCCAGCAGCTTCAGCGCAGGGGGCGTATACACCGGGGAGCTGTTTTTT.